The clone carrying this T cell receptor (beta chain) has more than one count but fewer than ten. Each CDR3 protein is one row after TCRdb ran MiXCR on the 5' RACE reads. Among a few hundred thousand distinct CDR3 sequences listed, 9% were seen once. This CDR3 contains 14 residues. From germline, CDR1 is LNHNV and CDR2 YYDKDF (reference sequence). The V end was cut by 0 bases, the J end by 2 bases, with 6 bases between. The data derive from a study of identical twins. This clonotype originated in a woman aged 45-60 years in good health. The V and J genes are TRBV15 and TRBJ2-3; D remains unclear. Sequencing was performed on naive T cells sorted from blood. The DNA for the CDR3 is TGTGCCACCAGCAGAGAAGTTCTCACAGATACGCAGTATTTT. It specifies CATSREVLTDTQYF.